These 30 T cell receptor beta chains came from one sample sequenced in a study of blood T cell repertoires in COVID-19. Assay: immunoSEQ multiplex PCR; the TCRdb copy retains only in-frame clones and omits some. The sample records hundreds of thousands of clones, 86% being singletons. Source material: PBMCs or T cells enriched from blood (not recorded which). The receptors originated from a woman aged 50 to 60 who had recovered from COVID-19.

The chain couples TRBV5-1 to TRBJ1-5, with a tentative D call TRBD1 (5 bases). Deletions cut 3 bases from V and 5 bases from J, with 9 bases between. The germline gives CDR1 SGHRS, CDR2 YFSETQ. The CDR3 runs to 13 residues. The DNA for the CDR3 is TGCGCCAGCAGCTCTAGGGGCGATCAGCCCCAGCATTTT. Amino acid sequence: CASSSRGDQPQHF.

The chain couples TRBV28 to TRBJ2-7, with D tentatively TRBD2 (5 bases). This CDR3 contains 15 residues. CDR1 is MDHEN and CDR2 is SYDVKM in the germline V gene. V was shortened by 6 bases and J by 7 bases, with 22 bases between the two germline ends. The CDR3 sequence: CASSLAGPRGREQYF. The CDR3 DNA sequence: TGTGCCAGCAGCCTGGCCGGTCCCCGAGGGCGGGAGCAGTACTTC.

The J gene is TRBJ2-1, the V gene TRBV3-1 (or the pseudogene TRBV3-2); D unresolved. Deletions cut 4 bases from V and 7 bases from J, with 11 bases between. Germline-derived CDR1 and CDR2 are LGHDT and YNNKEL (reference sequence). The CDR3 is made up of 13 amino acids. CDR3 protein: CASSRRTVNEQFF. CDR3 coding DNA: TGTGCCAGCAGCCGCCGCACAGTGAATGAGCAGTTCTTC.

The chain has TRBV30 and TRBJ1-5, with a possible D match to TRBD1 (6 bases). The CDR3 covers 14 residues. Per germline, CDR1 GTSNPN and CDR2 SVGIG (reference sequence). V lost 3 bases to trimming and J lost 1 base, with 10 bases between them. The chain's CDR3 is CAWRLQGSNQPQHF. The CDR3 DNA sequence: TGTGCCTGGAGGCTACAGGGAAGCAATCAGCCCCAGCATTTT.

The V gene is TRBV7-6, the J gene TRBJ1-2, with D perhaps matching TRBD1 (5 bases). The CDR3 extends over 14 amino acids. Deletions cut 2 bases from V and 6 bases from J, with 13 bases between. The germline gives CDR1 SGHVS, CDR2 FNYEAQ. The CDR3 is CASSLTTAFNGYTF. For the CDR3, the DNA is TGTGCCAGCAGCTTAACGACAGCTTTCAATGGCTACACCTTC.

V is TRBV4-1 and J is TRBJ2-3; D unclear. The germline V and J ends were trimmed by 0 bases and 7 bases, with 8 bases remaining between them. CDR3 length: 13 residues. Per the germline V gene, CDR1 is MGHRA and CDR2 is YSYEKL. The DNA of the CDR3 is TGCGCCAGCAGCCAAGATCCTAAGTATACGCAGTATTTT. Its protein is CASSQDPKYTQYF.

The chain uses TRBV5-4 and TRBJ1-2, with TRBD1 matching 8 bases. The CDR3 totals 14 residues. Germline CDR1 is SGHNT and CDR2 is YYREEE (reference sequence). Unmatched junction bases numbered 2, after V lost 0 bases and J lost 4 bases. The CDR3 region has the DNA TGTGCCAGCAGCTTGGGGACAGGGATCTATGGCTACACCTTC. It codes for CASSLGTGIYGYTF.

The chain is built from TRBV27 and TRBJ2-5; D gene unclear. V lost 2 bases and J 3 bases, leaving 7 bases between the germline ends. Germline V gene data show CDR1 as MNHEY and CDR2 as SMNVEV (reference sequence). CDR3 size: 13 residues. CDR3 amino acids: CASSLIAKETQYF. CDR3 bases: TGTGCCAGCAGTTTAATCGCGAAAGAGACCCAGTACTTC.

This clone was seen just once. V usage is TRBV6-2 or TRBV6-3 and J usage is TRBJ2-7; 9 nucleotides match TRBD2. CDR3 size: 15 residues. Germline-derived CDR1 and CDR2 are MNHEY and SVGEGT. Germline trimming cut 2 bases from V and 3 bases from J; bases unmatched to any gene: 5. CDR3 amino acids: CASSYGAGGFYEQYF. The DNA of the CDR3 is TGTGCCAGCAGTTACGGAGCGGGAGGATTCTACGAGCAGTACTTC.

V and J are TRBV27 and TRBJ2-1; D might be TRBD1 (5 bases). Trimming took off 0 bases at V and 3 bases at J, with 12 bases between the two ends. The CDR3 has 16 residues. Germline V CDR1 and CDR2: MNHEY, SMNVEV (reference sequence). In nucleotides, the CDR3 is TGTGCCAGCAGTTTATCGCAGTCCAGGGACTACAATGAGCAGTTCTTC. It specifies CASSLSQSRDYNEQFF.

The chain is built from TRBV5-4 and TRBJ2-7; tentatively, D is TRBD1 (6 bases). CDR1 is SGHNT, CDR2 YYREEE, per germline (reference sequence). V lost 0 bases and J 7 bases, leaving 14 bases between the germline ends. This CDR3 contains 14 residues. CDR3 DNA sequence: TGTGCCAGCAGCTTGGGGGGGCTAAAGAGGGAGCAGTACTTC. It yields the protein CASSLGGLKREQYF.

The CDR3 bases are TGCGCCAGCAGCTCGGGGACAGGGCTCATGAACACTGAAGCTTTCTTT. Translation gives CASSSGTGLMNTEAFF. The chain employs TRBV5-1 and TRBJ1-1; TRBD1 matches 9 bases. V lost 3 bases to trimming and J lost 0 bases; unmatched junction nucleotides: 6. Germline lookup yields CDR1 SGHRS and CDR2 YFSETQ. This CDR3 region has 16 residues.

The chain recombines TRBV3-1 (or the pseudogene TRBV3-2) with TRBJ1-1; 7 bases map to TRBD1. The CDR3 totals 14 residues. The V gene end was trimmed by 6 bases and the J gene end by 1 base; junction bases not matched to a gene: 5. Germline CDR1 is LGHDT and CDR2 is YNNKEL (reference sequence). The CDR3 sequence: CASRPGQTNTEAFF. The CDR3 bases are TGTGCCAGCAGGCCGGGACAGACGAACACTGAAGCTTTCTTT.

J is TRBJ1-4 and V is TRBV15; a possible D gene is TRBD1 (5 bases). The CDR3 loop spans 15 amino acids. In germline, CDR1 is LNHNV, CDR2 YYDKDF (reference sequence). Trimming left V 0 bases short and J 5 bases short, with 10 bases between. This chain's CDR3 is CATSREYRTNEKLFF. The CDR3 DNA reads as TGTGCCACCAGCAGAGAATACAGGACGAATGAAAAACTGTTTTTT.

V is TRBV7-8 and J is TRBJ1-3; 7 bases align to TRBD1. The CDR3 has 21 amino acids. Germline V gene data show CDR1 as SGHVS and CDR2 as FQNEAQ. V trimming: 5 bases; J trimming: 6 bases; junction bases outside the gene matches: 28. The CDR3 is CASSPRPFYRQGAVEENTIYF. The DNA for the CDR3 is TGTGCCAGCAGCCCACGACCCTTCTATAGACAGGGAGCGGTTGAGGAAAACACCATATATTTT.

J is TRBJ2-1 and V is TRBV27; TRBD2 matches at 10 bases. Germline-derived CDR1 and CDR2 are MNHEY and SMNVEV (reference sequence). The J segment lost 7 bases and the V segment lost 6 bases, leaving 6 bases of the junction unmatched. The CDR3 runs to 14 residues. The CDR3 nucleotides are TGTGCCAGCAGCCTAGCGGGAGACGGAAATGAGCAGTTCTTC. Residues: CASSLAGDGNEQFF.

The genes are TRBV9 and TRBJ2-3, with 7 bases lining up with TRBD1. With 6 bases clipped from V and 1 base from J, the junction kept 11 bases outside the gene matches. Germline CDR1 is SGDLS and CDR2 is YYNGEE. The CDR3 contains 16 residues. The CDR3 region is CASTVTGEIGTDTQYF. CDR3 DNA sequence: TGTGCCAGCACCGTTACAGGGGAGATCGGCACAGATACGCAGTATTTT.

This rearrangement joins TRBV28 to TRBJ1-2; 8 bases align to TRBD1. In germline, CDR1 is MDHEN, CDR2 SYDVKM. The CDR3 covers 16 residues. With V trimmed by 5 bases and J by 0 bases, 8 bases remained unmatched. DNA of the CDR3: TGTGCCAGCAGTCCCTACGGACAGGGACCTAACTATGGCTACACCTTC. Protein product: CASSPYGQGPNYGYTF.

The chain employs TRBV29-1 and TRBJ2-7; possibly TRBD1 for D (7 bases). Looked up from germline, CDR1 is SQVTM and CDR2 is ANQGSEA. V shed 4 bases and J shed 5 bases, with 15 bases lying between them. The CDR3 runs 13 residues. CDR3 loop: CSVGPRGRNEQYF. The CDR3 DNA sequence: TGCAGCGTTGGTCCCAGGGGGAGGAACGAGCAGTACTTC.

V gene TRBV12-3 or TRBV12-4 combines with J gene TRBJ2-1; 7 positions match TRBD1. There are 13 residues in the CDR3. After removal of 7 bases from V and 7 bases from J, the junction contained 7 bases not matched to a gene. The CDR3 loop is CASTDRAVNEQFF. As DNA, the CDR3 is TGTGCCAGCACAGACAGGGCGGTAAATGAGCAGTTCTTC.

This rearrangement joins TRBV4-3 to TRBJ2-3, with TRBD2 identical over 7 bases. The junction had 26 bases not matched to a gene; V was cut back by 4 bases and J by 4 bases. Germline values: CDR1 LGHNA, CDR2 YSLEER. The CDR3 has 21 residues. The CDR3 spells CASSPRYNAGVVSSGADTQYF. The CDR3 DNA reads TGCGCCAGCAGCCCCAGATATAACGCGGGAGTGGTTTCTAGTGGGGCAGATACGCAGTATTTT.

The J gene is TRBJ1-5, the V gene TRBV7-2, with D unclear. The V end lost 5 bases, the J end lost 10 bases, and 15 bases lay between the germline ends. The CDR3 is 13 amino acids. In germline, CDR1 is SGHTA, CDR2 FQGNSA. The CDR3 DNA is TGTGCCAGCAGCCAGAAGGTTGGGCACCCCCAGCATTTT. Translating it yields CASSQKVGHPQHF. The whole variable domain, remainder taken from reference TRBV7-2 and TRBJ1-5, is GAGVSQSPSNKVTEKGKDVELRCDPISGHTALYWYRQSLGQGLEFLIYFQGNSAPDKSGLPSDRFSAERTGGSVSTLTIQRTQQEDSAVYLCASSQKVGHPQHFGDGTRLSIL.

V is TRBV27 and J is TRBJ2-7; 10 bases match TRBD2. The junction had 5 bases not matched to a gene; V was cut back by 6 bases and J by 3 bases. The CDR3 covers 14 residues. CDR1 is MNHEY and CDR2 is SMNVEV in the germline V gene (reference sequence). CDR3 sequence reads: CASSSRTSGYEQYF. The CDR3 DNA sequence: TGTGCCAGCAGCTCCCGGACTAGCGGCTACGAGCAGTACTTC.

J is TRBJ1-2 and V is TRBV14, with 9 bases aligning to TRBD1. There are 15 residues in the CDR3. Germline trimming cut 3 bases from V and 3 bases from J; bases unmatched to any gene: 5. The germline V gene encodes CDR1 SGHDN and CDR2 FVKESK. The CDR3 coding sequence is TGTGCCAGCAGCCAGCACAGGGGGCTTGACTATGGCTACACCTTC. Translating gives CASSQHRGLDYGYTF.

The chain is built from TRBV10-3 and TRBJ1-2; D not certain. V was trimmed by 3 bases and J by 4 bases, leaving 6 bases between them. Germline V gene data show CDR1 as ENHRY and CDR2 as SYGVKD. The CDR3 loop spans 12 amino acids. CDR3 amino acids: CAISDVAYGYTF. CDR3 nucleotide sequence: TGTGCCATCAGTGATGTGGCCTATGGCTACACCTTC.

The chain uses TRBV6-2 or TRBV6-3 and TRBJ2-7, with 11 bases fitting TRBD2. The CDR3 has 15 amino acids. The germline CDR1 and CDR2 sequences are MNHEY and SVGEGT. V lost 4 bases, J lost 8 bases, and 10 bases stayed unmatched. The chain's CDR3 is CASSLLAGEREKQYF. CDR3 nucleotide sequence: TGTGCCAGCAGTTTACTAGCGGGAGAACGAGAGAAGCAGTACTTC.

V usage is TRBV11-3 and J usage is TRBJ2-1; D may be TRBD2 (6 bases). Trimming pared 2 bases from V and 5 bases from J, leaving 25 bases between. The CDR3 extends over 19 amino acids. CDR1 is SGHNT and CDR2 is YENEEA in the germline V gene. As DNA, the CDR3 is TGTGCCAGCAGCTTATGGAGGGAGCAGACGGGTTTGGGCAACAATGAGCAGTTCTTC. This gives the protein CASSLWREQTGLGNNEQFF.

The chain combines TRBV5-1 with TRBJ2-1, with 7 positions matching TRBD2. The germline V gene has CDR1 SGHRS and CDR2 YFSETQ. Trimming cost V 5 bases and J 1 base; bases outside gene matches: 9. The CDR3 is 16 residues long. The CDR3 here is CASSHASGNSYNEQFF. The CDR3 DNA reads as TGCGCCAGCAGTCACGCTAGCGGTAATTCCTACAATGAGCAGTTCTTC. The full variable domain, completed using reference TRBV5-1 and TRBJ2-1, is KAGVTQTPRYLIKTRGQQVTLSCSPISGHRSVSWYQQTPGQGLQFLFEYFSETQRNKGNFPGRFSGRQFSNSRSEMNVSTLELGDSALYLCASSHASGNSYNEQFFGPGTRLTVL.

The V gene is TRBV7-2, the J gene TRBJ2-1, with 7 positions matching TRBD2. In germline, CDR1 is SGHTA, CDR2 FQGNSA. Trimming took 1 base from V and 2 from J; bases not matched to a gene: 5. CDR3 length equals 16 residues. The CDR3: CASSLESGLAYNEQFF. In nucleotides, the CDR3 is TGTGCCAGCAGCTTAGAGTCCGGACTAGCCTACAATGAGCAGTTCTTC. The full variable domain, in which reference TRBV7-2 and TRBJ2-1 provide the parts outside the CDR3, is GAGVSQSPSNKVTEKGKDVELRCDPISGHTALYWYRQSLGQGLEFLIYFQGNSAPDKSGLPSDRFSAERTGGSVSTLTIQRTQQEDSAVYLCASSLESGLAYNEQFFGPGTRLTVL.

The table lists this clone with a count of one. J is TRBJ2-7 and V is TRBV5-1; D is uncertain. With 0 bases removed from V and 4 bases from J, the gap between germline ends came to 11 bases. Germline V gene sequence: CDR1 SGHRS, CDR2 YFSETQ. The CDR3 loop spans 14 amino acids. The CDR3 sequence: CASSLARSGYEQYF. CDR3 coding DNA: TGCGCCAGCAGCTTGGCCCGATCGGGTTACGAGCAGTACTTC. Complete variable domain (other parts from reference TRBV5-1 and TRBJ2-7): KAGVTQTPRYLIKTRGQQVTLSCSPISGHRSVSWYQQTPGQGLQFLFEYFSETQRNKGNFPGRFSGRQFSNSRSEMNVSTLELGDSALYLCASSLARSGYEQYFGPGTRLTVT.